The 10 T cell receptor beta chains reported below all come from one sample, sequenced in a study of early T cells in non-severe SARS-CoV-2 infection (dated by TCRdb to the early 2020s). Library creation used 5' RACE. Sequencing was performed on a NextSeq 500. TCRdb trimmed public reads at Q25 via fastp, called clones via MiXCR and kept in-frame beta chains. Rows are unified per CDR3 protein, each entry keeping the most common DNA and genes. The sample has 45,000 to 55,000 distinct CDR3 sequences on record, 5.5% to 8% of them singletons. The top ten clones comprise about 2.8% of the sample. This sample comprised whole blood, obtained at baseline. These receptors all come from an adult who was a healthcare worker with PCR-confirmed SARS-CoV-2 infection or an uninfected control (not recorded which).

This CDR3 is CASGREGLTKPYEQYF. CDR3 coding DNA: TGTGCTAGTGGGCGGGAAGGGTTGACCAAACCCTACGAGCAGTACTTC. The rearrangement uses TRBV12-5 and TRBJ2-7; a possible D gene is TRBD2 (6 bases). Germline V lookup: CDR1 LGHNT, CDR2 FRNRAP. V lost 6 bases, J lost 2 bases, and 20 bases lay in between. CDR3 size: 16 residues.

The sample holds many counts of this clonotype. The chain has TRBV20-1 and TRBJ2-7; D may be TRBD2 (5 bases). The CDR3 spans 13 residues. Germline loops: CDR1 DFQATT, CDR2 SNEGSKA (reference sequence). V lost 6 bases, J lost 2 bases, and 14 bases lay in between. The CDR3 sequence: CSARELVAYEQYF. CDR3 DNA sequence: TGCAGTGCCCGGGAACTGGTCGCCTACGAGCAGTACTTC.

This clonotype was found a few times. The chain links TRBV7-6 to TRBJ1-4; D unresolved. The germline V gene encodes CDR1 SGHVS and CDR2 FNYEAQ. With 5 bases removed from V and 8 bases from J, the gap between germline ends came to 15 bases. The CDR3 covers 14 residues. The CDR3 DNA reads TGTGCCAGCAGCCGTTATAGTGTAGAGGAAAAACTGTTTTTT. Translating gives CASSRYSVEEKLFF.

This clonotype was counted a few times. The rearrangement joins TRBV5-1 to TRBJ1-6; weak D call: TRBD1 (5 bases). This CDR3 region has 16 residues. Germline CDR1 is SGHRS and CDR2 is YFSETQ. Between the trimmed V and J ends, which lost 0 bases and 0 bases, there was a span of 7 bases. In nucleotides, the CDR3 is TGCGCCAGCAGCTTGGAGGGACGCTCCTATAATTCACCCCTCCACTTT. It translates to CASSLEGRSYNSPLHF. Filled out from reference TRBV5-1 and TRBJ1-6, the complete variable domain reads KAGVTQTPRYLIKTRGQQVTLSCSPISGHRSVSWYQQTPGQGLQFLFEYFSETQRNKGNFPGRFSGRQFSNSRSEMNVSTLELGDSALYLCASSLEGRSYNSPLHFGNGTRLTVT.

This clonotype was counted many times. The chain recombines TRBV14 with TRBJ2-1; TRBD1 agrees at 8 bases. V shed 4 bases, J shed 4 bases, and the junction held 9 bases outside the gene matches. Germline CDR1 and CDR2: SGHDN and FVKESK. The CDR3 is 16 residues long. CDR3 residues: CASSRPGQAMYNEQFF. The CDR3, as DNA: TGTGCCAGCAGCCGACCGGGACAGGCTATGTACAATGAGCAGTTCTTC.

The sample holds many counts of this clonotype. The genes are TRBV11-2 and TRBJ1-2; possible D gene TRBD1, 5 bases. This CDR3 has 15 residues. V was cut by 4 bases and J by 7 bases, with 19 bases left in between. The germline gives CDR1 SGHAT, CDR2 FQNNGV. The CDR3 coding sequence is TGTGCCAGCAGCTCCGGGGGAGGGCGTATTGGTGGCTACACCTTC. Encoded protein: CASSSGGGRIGGYTF.

The chain carries TRBV11-2 and TRBJ2-2, with 10 nucleotides matching TRBD2. With 3 bases clipped from V and 1 base from J, the junction kept 2 bases outside the gene matches. Germline V gives CDR1 SGHAT, CDR2 FQNNGV. The CDR3 length is 16 residues. The CDR3 region is CASSLTSGLNTGELFF. CDR3 nucleotide sequence: TGTGCCAGCAGCTTGACTAGCGGGCTGAACACCGGGGAGCTGTTTTTT.

This clonotype has just a few counts. The genes are TRBV20-1 and TRBJ2-3, with 9 bases lining up with TRBD2. Germline loops: CDR1 DFQATT, CDR2 SNEGSKA (reference sequence). The junction had 9 bases not matched to a gene; V was cut back by 1 base and J by 1 base. The CDR3 has 17 amino acids. The CDR3 DNA follows: TGCAGTGCTAGAGTGGCTAGCGGGGCCGTCGGCACAGATACGCAGTATTTT. Protein sequence: CSARVASGAVGTDTQYF.

This clonotype has a count of ten or more. This rearrangement joins TRBV30 to TRBJ1-5; D might be TRBD1 (6 bases). V shed 0 bases and J shed 6 bases, with 15 bases lying between them. Germline CDR1 is GTSNPN and CDR2 is SVGIG (reference sequence). This CDR3 is 15 amino acids long. CDR3 sequence reads: CAWSVLGTSGQPQHF. CDR3 nucleotides: TGTGCCTGGAGTGTACTGGGGACATCGGGTCAGCCCCAGCATTTT.

This clonotype was detected ten times or more. CDR3 sequence: CSVGENTEAFF. In nucleotides, the CDR3 is TGCAGCGTTGGGGAGAACACTGAAGCTTTCTTT. This chain joins TRBV29-1 and TRBJ1-1; no clear D. There are 11 residues in the CDR3. Trimming left V 4 bases short and J 1 base short, with 4 bases between. Germline loops: CDR1 SQVTM, CDR2 ANQGSEA.